The 11 T cell receptor beta chains presented below share a single source sample, sequenced in a study of T cells after yellow fever vaccination. TCRdb recomputed calls from the 5' RACE reads with MiXCR, one row per CDR3 protein. The sample has roughly 250,000 distinct CDR3 sequences, roughly 13% seen once; the top ten hold 0.45% to 0.65%. The sample consisted of CD4+ T cells sorted from PBMCs, taken 45 days after the yellow fever booster vaccination. The receptor source for this set is a man aged 25-45 years who received the YFV17D yellow fever vaccine.

A few counts support this clonotype. V is TRBV7-2 and J is TRBJ1-2; maybe TRBD1 (5 bases). The length of the CDR3 is 14 residues. The germline V gene has CDR1 SGHTA and CDR2 FQGNSA. V shed 4 bases and J shed 3 bases, with 12 bases lying between them. CDR3 protein: CASSSRGGDYGYTF. CDR3 nucleotide sequence: TGTGCCAGCAGCTCCCGTGGAGGGGACTATGGCTACACCTTC.

This clonotype was detected only a few times. The rearrangement links TRBV2 to TRBJ2-1, with unresolved D. Deletions cut 6 bases from V and 0 bases from J, with 9 bases between. The germline V gene encodes CDR1 SNHLY and CDR2 FYNNEI. This CDR3 has 14 residues. CDR3 region: CASSRISSYNEQFF. DNA of the CDR3: TGTGCCAGCAGCCGCATTAGCTCCTACAATGAGCAGTTCTTC.

This clonotype appeared a few times. The chain employs TRBV7-9 and TRBJ1-1; D perhaps matches TRBD1 (5 bases). Trimming stripped 5 bases from V and 1 base from J, with 14 bases between. The CDR3 extends over 15 amino acids. Germline V gene lookup returns CDR1 SEHNR and CDR2 FQNEAQ (reference sequence). Here the CDR3 DNA reads TGTGCCAGCAGCCCACCCCAGGGCAGGAACACTGAAGCTTTCTTT. This translates into CASSPPQGRNTEAFF.

The sample holds a few counts of this clonotype. V gene TRBV7-2 combines with J gene TRBJ1-1, with a tentative D call TRBD1 (5 bases). Germline values: CDR1 SGHTA, CDR2 FQGNSA. The CDR3 has 14 amino acids. Deletions cut 1 base from V and 0 bases from J, with 6 bases between. CDR3 coding DNA: TGTGCCAGCAGCTTAGGACAGATGAACACTGAAGCTTTCTTT. Its protein is CASSLGQMNTEAFF. Supplemented by reference TRBV7-2 and TRBJ1-1, the full variable domain reads GAGVSQSPSNKVTEKGKDVELRCDPISGHTALYWYRQSLGQGLEFLIYFQGNSAPDKSGLPSDRFSAERTGGSVSTLTIQRTQQEDSAVYLCASSLGQMNTEAFFGQGTRLTVV.

The chain recombines TRBV6-5 with TRBJ1-1, with D unresolved. CDR1 is MNHEY and CDR2 is SVGAGI in the germline V gene. This CDR3 region has 15 residues. V was shortened by 0 bases and J by 8 bases, with 16 bases between the two germline ends. The CDR3 sequence is CASSYSAGWSYEAFF. CDR3 DNA sequence: TGTGCCAGCAGTTACTCGGCAGGTTGGTCATACGAAGCTTTCTTT.

CDR3 amino acids: CASRIGQPYEQYF. The CDR3 bases are TGTGCCAGCAGAATCGGACAGCCATACGAGCAGTACTTC. The chain joins TRBV28 to TRBJ2-7, with TRBD1 as a possible D gene (6 bases). The CDR3 length is 13 residues. Trimming removed 6 bases at V and 4 bases at J, with 13 bases between. Germline loops: CDR1 MDHEN, CDR2 SYDVKM.

This chain uses TRBV7-8 with TRBJ2-2; D remains ambiguous. Trimming removed 8 bases at V and 5 bases at J, with 9 bases between. This CDR3 spans 12 amino acids. CDR1 is SGHVS, CDR2 FQNEAQ, per germline. CDR3 sequence: CASAQETGELFF. CDR3 bases: TGTGCCAGCGCCCAGGAGACCGGGGAGCTGTTTTTT.

The V and J genes are TRBV5-1 and TRBJ2-7, with D perhaps TRBD2 (6 bases). Trimming left V 7 bases short and J 0 bases short, with 17 bases between. Germline V gives CDR1 SGHRS, CDR2 YFSETQ. The CDR3 length is 15 residues. The CDR3 nucleotides read TGCGCCAGCGCGGCGGTGGCGGGAAGCTCCTACGAGCAGTACTTC. Protein sequence: CASAAVAGSSYEQYF.

The chain uses TRBV4-3 and TRBJ2-1; D call uncertain. The CDR3 loop spans 16 amino acids. Trimming took 1 base from V and 0 from J, leaving 10 bases between them. CDR1 is LGHNA and CDR2 is YSLEER in the germline V gene. CDR3 in amino acids: CASSQGYFDSYNEQFF. The DNA for the CDR3 is TGCGCCAGCAGCCAAGGCTACTTCGACTCCTACAATGAGCAGTTCTTC.

A single count supports this clonotype. One base away lies a much larger clone, so this may be a sequencing read error. The genes are TRBV2 and TRBJ2-2, with 10 nucleotides matching TRBD2. Germline loops: CDR1 SNHLY, CDR2 FYNNEI. This CDR3 spans 15 amino acids. The J segment lost 4 bases and the V segment lost 6 bases, leaving 5 bases of the junction unmatched. The CDR3 loop reads CASRRTSGATGELFF. For the CDR3, the DNA is TGTGCCAGCAGGAGGACTAGCGGAGCCACCGGGGAGCTGTTTTTT.

There are a few counts of this clonotype. A much larger clone lies one base from this, so it may be a read error. The chain combines TRBV12-3 or TRBV12-4 with TRBJ2-6; no firm D call. This CDR3 has 14 amino acids. The V end was cut by 6 bases, the J end by 0 bases, with 6 bases between. CDR3 nucleotide sequence: TGTGCCAGCAGAACGAACTCTGGGGCCAACGTCCTGACTTTC. As protein: CASRTNSGANVLTF.